A single sample gave rise to the 3 T cell receptor beta chains below, sequenced in a study of T cell clones after liver transplantation. Measured with immunoSEQ multiplex PCR; TCRdb has only the in-frame clones, and not every one. This sample yields around 51,000 clones, of which roughly nine tenths are seen a single time; under 15% belongs to the top ten. Sequenced here: CD8+ T cells from blood, sampled 12 months after liver transplant. These receptors all come from a human patient who received a liver transplant. Some of the T cells might come from the graft donor.

There are a few counts of this clone. This chain uses TRBV11-2 with TRBJ2-7; D may be TRBD1 (8 bases). Germline V lookup: CDR1 SGHAT, CDR2 FQNNGV. Trimming removed 4 bases at V and 6 bases at J, with 16 bases between. The CDR3 runs 14 residues. CDR3 nucleotide sequence: TGTGCCAGCAGCTCAATACAGGGGGGGGGCGAGCAGTACTTC. Protein: CASSSIQGGGEQYF.

This clone appeared a few times. The chain couples TRBV6-6 to TRBJ2-7, with 8 bases that match TRBD1. The germline gives CDR1 MNHNY, CDR2 SVGAGI (reference sequence). The CDR3 extends over 16 amino acids. Losses at the gene ends were 4 bases for V and 0 bases for J; bases not matched to a gene: 8. The CDR3 DNA reads as TGTGCCAGCAGTTCAATCCGGGACAGGATCTCCTACGAGCAGTACTTC. Translation gives CASSSIRDRISYEQYF.

The chain couples TRBV13 to TRBJ1-1; the D gene is possibly TRBD1 (6 bases). This CDR3 contains 14 residues. Germline CDR1 is PRHDT and CDR2 is FYEKMQ (reference sequence). Trimming took 4 bases from V and 5 from J, leaving 14 bases between them. The CDR3 is CASSWAGEGTEAFF. The CDR3 DNA follows: TGTGCCAGCAGCTGGGCAGGGGAGGGAACTGAAGCTTTCTTT.